This T cell receptor (beta chain) was sequenced for a study of T cells in Graves' hyperthyroidism and ophthalmopathy. Worth noting for this clonotype: The antigen remains unidentified.

The CDR3 sequence is 13 residues long. Per germline, CDR1 MNHNS and CDR2 SASEGT. V was pared by 4 bases and J by 11 bases, with 5 bases of the junction left unmatched. Findings of the study overall: The model made its ophthalmopathy prediction, and onset followed a median approximately six months later.

Researchers amplified the TCR beta CDR3 regions from RNA transcripts. During a first-round RT-PCR of the TCR CDR3, the HTBI primer set was used. TCRdb independently ran MiXCR on the multiplex PCR reads; one entry per CDR3 protein. This sample has around 490,000 distinct CDR3 sequences, with around 20% found just once. Based on clinical symptoms, serum thyroxine and TRAb, thyroid ultrasound and orbital computed tomography, diagnoses were reached. Sequencing input: blood. This sequence originates from a man aged 40-55 years with Graves' ophthalmopathy. The V and J genes are TRBV6-1 and TRBJ2-1, with 10 bases fitting TRBD2. CDR3 sequence: CASSGLAGAQQFF. The CDR3 DNA reads as TGTGCCAGCAGTGGACTAGCGGGCGCACAGCAGTTCTTC.